The clone carrying this T cell receptor (beta chain) was counted a few times. The data were produced by immunoSEQ multiplex PCR, yet TCRdb's version contains in-frame clones alone and is incomplete. The data contain 58,000 or so clones, over 75% of them singletons. Autoimmune disease history or systemic immunosuppression led to patient exclusion. The CDR3 extends over 13 amino acids. V shed 3 bases and J shed 2 bases, with 7 bases lying between them. Germline CDR1 LNHDA, CDR2 SQIVND (reference sequence). This sample was included in a study of OX40 agonist ivuxolimab in advanced cancers. The wider study: Previous treatment with anti-PD-1, anti-PD-L1 or anti-CTLA-4 therapy was allowed; about 44% had received some.

The source of this sequence is an adult with an advanced solid tumor such as melanoma, head and neck, liver or kidney cancer. The V gene is TRBV19, the J gene TRBJ1-1; perhaps TRBD1 as D (5 bases). The source was CD4+ or CD8+ T cells sorted from blood, collected in a trial of the OX40 agonist ivuxolimab. In DNA, the CDR3 is TGTGCCAGTAGTATCCGGGGCAACACTGAAGCTTTCTTT. Its translation: CASSIRGNTEAFF.